This TCR beta chain appears in the sequencing data of a study of T cells in Graves' hyperthyroidism and ophthalmopathy. This clonotype has a count of ten or more. Germline loops: CDR1 SGHRS, CDR2 YFSETQ. The V gene end was trimmed by 0 bases and the J gene end by 4 bases; junction bases not matched to a gene: 4. The CDR3 runs 14 residues. Amplification of TCR beta CDR3 regions used RNA as the template. Carried out on the TCR CDR3, a first-round RT-PCR used the HTBI primer set. TCRdb re-called the multiplex PCR reads through MiXCR, storing one row per CDR3 protein. Of about 590,000 distinct CDR3 sequences detected, around 14% appear once; the ten largest clones hold under 8%.

The clonotype was recovered from a woman in her twenties or thirties with Graves' hyperthyroidism. What was sequenced was blood. The rearrangement joins TRBV5-1 to TRBJ2-7; 7 bases align to TRBD1. In DNA, the CDR3 is TGCGCCAGCAGCTTGGGGACAGGAGTTTACGAGCAGTACTTC. The encoded protein is CASSLGTGVYEQYF. Together with reference TRBV5-1 and TRBJ2-7, the CDR3 gives the full variable domain: KAGVTQTPRYLIKTRGQQVTLSCSPISGHRSVSWYQQTPGQGLQFLFEYFSETQRNKGNFPGRFSGRQFSNSRSEMNVSTLELGDSALYLCASSLGTGVYEQYFGPGTRLTVT.